The source of this TCR beta chain is a study of beta chain features in type 1 diabetes. General study findings and limits: VDJ junctions in type 1 diabetes patients carried more deletions and fewer insertions. A closer apparent resemblance between naive, central memory and Treg TCRB repertoires was seen in patients than in healthy donors.

For this clone: Antigen: not known.

TCRB transcripts that were expressed got sequenced, as all of the isolated RNA had been reverse transcribed. TCRdb's copy holds only in-frame clones and misses some; the assay was immunoSEQ multiplex PCR. The repertoire holds fewer than 550,000 clones, with about an eighth as singletons. The CDR3 covers 14 residues. Per the germline V gene, CDR1 is MNHEY and CDR2 is SVGAGI. V was shortened by 5 bases and J by 2 bases, with 13 bases between the two germline ends. This clonotype was obtained from a woman aged 18-29 years in good health. The J gene is TRBJ2-7, the V gene TRBV6-5; D might be TRBD1 (5 bases). Specimen: naive CD4+ T cells from blood. The CDR3 here is CASSQRQSTYEQYF. The CDR3 DNA follows: TGTGCCAGCAGTCAAAGACAGAGCACCTACGAGCAGTACTTC.